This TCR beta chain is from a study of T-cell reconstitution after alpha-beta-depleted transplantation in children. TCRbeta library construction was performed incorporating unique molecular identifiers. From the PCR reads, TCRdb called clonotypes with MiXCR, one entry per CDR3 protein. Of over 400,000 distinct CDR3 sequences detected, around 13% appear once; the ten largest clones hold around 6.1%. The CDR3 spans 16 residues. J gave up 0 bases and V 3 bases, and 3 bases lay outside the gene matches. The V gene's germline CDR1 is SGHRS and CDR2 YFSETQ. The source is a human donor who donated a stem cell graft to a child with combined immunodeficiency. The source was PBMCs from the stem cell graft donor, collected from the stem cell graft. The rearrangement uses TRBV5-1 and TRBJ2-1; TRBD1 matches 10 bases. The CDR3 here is CASSSRDRGSYNEQFF. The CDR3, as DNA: TGCGCCAGCAGCTCAAGGGACAGGGGCTCCTACAATGAGCAGTTCTTC.